The clone carrying this TCR beta chain was picked up many times. Pregnancy or lactation, uncontrolled infections and other autoimmune diseases were grounds for excluding patients. 10 ml of fresh blood yielded the PBMCs by density gradient. Deletions cut 1 base from V and 10 bases from J, with 7 bases between. The CDR3 contains 11 residues. The germline CDR1 and CDR2 sequences are LGHNA and YSLEER. Amplification targeted the TCR beta CDR3 regions, with RNA transcripts as the source material. HTBI primers were used in a first-round RT-PCR, which preceded a second-round multiplex PCR. TCRdb independently ran MiXCR on the multiplex PCR reads; one entry per CDR3 protein. The sample shows about 400,000 distinct CDR3 sequences, approximately 16% of them seen only once. The sample comes from a study of Graves' ophthalmopathy and Graves' hyperthyroidism.

The TCR was taken from a woman aged 18 to 35 with Graves' ophthalmopathy. The sample comprised peripheral blood. The chain employs TRBV4-3 and TRBJ1-1, with D uncertain. The CDR3 sequence is CASSQGGGAFF. The CDR3 coding sequence is TGCGCCAGCAGCCAAGGGGGTGGAGCTTTCTTT.